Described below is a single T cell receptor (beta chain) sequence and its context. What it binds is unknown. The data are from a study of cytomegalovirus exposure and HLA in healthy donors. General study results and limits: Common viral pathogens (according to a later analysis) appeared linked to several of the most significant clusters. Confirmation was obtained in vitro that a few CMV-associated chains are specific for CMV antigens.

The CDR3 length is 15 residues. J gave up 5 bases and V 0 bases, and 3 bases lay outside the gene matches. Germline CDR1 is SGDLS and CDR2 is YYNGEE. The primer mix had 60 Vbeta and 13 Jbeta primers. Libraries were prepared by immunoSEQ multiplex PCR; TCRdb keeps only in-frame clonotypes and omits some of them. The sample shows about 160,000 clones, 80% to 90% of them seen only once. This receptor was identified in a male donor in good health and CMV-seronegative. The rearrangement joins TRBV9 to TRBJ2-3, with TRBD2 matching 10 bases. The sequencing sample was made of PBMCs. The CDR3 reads CASSVGGLAQDTQYF. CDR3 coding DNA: TGTGCCAGCAGCGTAGGGGGACTAGCGCAAGATACGCAGTATTTT.